The subject of this entry is one T cell receptor beta chain. Its specificity is unknown. Diagnoses were made from clinical symptoms, serum measures (thyroxine and TRAb), thyroid ultrasound and orbital computed tomography. These data come from a study of T cells in Graves' hyperthyroidism and ophthalmopathy. Germline V gene sequence: CDR1 WNHNN, CDR2 SYGVQD (reference sequence). The junction had 6 bases not matched to a gene; V was cut back by 4 bases and J by 0 bases. The CDR3 spans 16 residues. Study-wide results and limits: With a median lead of 6.5 months before onset, the model predicted ophthalmopathy.

RNA transcripts served as the template for amplifying TCR beta CDR3 regions. First-round RT-PCR with HTBI primers amplified the TCR CDR3 region. TCRdb recomputed calls from the multiplex PCR reads with MiXCR, one row per CDR3 protein. Among some 740,000 distinct CDR3 sequences, approximately 14% were seen once, and the ten largest hold about a tenth. The receptor was isolated from a woman under 30 with Graves' hyperthyroidism. The chain employs TRBV10-1 and TRBJ2-1, with TRBD1 identical over 7 bases. Sequenced material: blood. In DNA, the CDR3 is TGCGCCAGCAGTGCAGGATCAGGGGGCTCCTACAATGAGCAGTTCTTC. Translating it yields CASSAGSGGSYNEQFF.